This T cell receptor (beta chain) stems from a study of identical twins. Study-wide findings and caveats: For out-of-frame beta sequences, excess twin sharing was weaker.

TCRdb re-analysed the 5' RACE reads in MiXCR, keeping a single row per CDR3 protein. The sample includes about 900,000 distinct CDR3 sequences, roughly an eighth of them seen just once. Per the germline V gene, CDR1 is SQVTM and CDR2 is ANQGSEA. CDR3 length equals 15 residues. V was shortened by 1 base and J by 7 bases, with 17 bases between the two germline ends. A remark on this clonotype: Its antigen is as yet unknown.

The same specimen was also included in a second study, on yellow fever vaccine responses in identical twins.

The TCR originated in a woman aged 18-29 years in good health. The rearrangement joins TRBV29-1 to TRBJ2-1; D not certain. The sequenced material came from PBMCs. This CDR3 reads CSVEVSGKALNEQFF. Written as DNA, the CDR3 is TGCAGCGTTGAAGTAAGTGGGAAAGCACTAAATGAGCAGTTCTTC.